These 12 T cell receptor beta chains were all obtained from the same sample, sequenced in a study of blood T cell repertoires in COVID-19. Profiling relied on immunoSEQ multiplex PCR, and the TCRdb table lists in-frame clones only, not all of them. The repertoire consists of tens of thousands of clones, with roughly nine tenths occurring once and the leading ten covering around 4.7%. Sequenced input: peripheral blood. These receptors were taken from a man between 60 and 75 years old with acute or convalescent COVID-19.

The chain combines TRBV7-9 with TRBJ2-7, with no clear D. The V gene's germline CDR1 is SEHNR and CDR2 FQNEAQ (reference sequence). The CDR3 extends over 14 amino acids. Trimming stripped 1 base from V and 5 bases from J, with 12 bases between. As DNA, the CDR3 is TGTGCCAGCAGCTTAGAAGGAGTTTCCCACGAGCAGTACTTC. Translating it yields CASSLEGVSHEQYF.

The V call is TRBV3-1 (or the pseudogene TRBV3-2), the J call TRBJ2-3; no clear D. The CDR3 contains 14 residues. The V gene lost 5 bases and the J gene lost 5 bases, with 14 bases spanning the gap. From germline, CDR1 is LGHDT and CDR2 YNNKEL (reference sequence). CDR3 sequence reads: CASSVTLDVDTQYF. CDR3 nucleotides: TGTGCCAGCAGCGTTACCCTAGATGTAGATACGCAGTATTTT.

The gene calls are TRBV5-8 and TRBJ1-2, with D tentatively TRBD1 (6 bases). V lost 0 bases and J lost 7, with 16 bases in between. The CDR3 contains 15 residues. Germline V lookup: CDR1 SGHTS, CDR2 YDEGEE. This CDR3 is CASSLALQGPGGYTF. DNA of the CDR3: TGTGCCAGCAGCTTGGCCTTACAGGGACCGGGTGGCTACACCTTC.

Details on this clone: One end of the junction varies from germline; a read error may be responsible. The chain uses TRBV5-1 and TRBJ1-2; 7 nucleotides align to TRBD1. From germline, CDR1 is SGHRS and CDR2 YFSETQ. The CDR3 extends over 11 amino acids. The CDR3 sequence: CASSLTQGWAF. The CDR3 DNA sequence: TGCGCCAGCAGCCTCACACAGGGGTGGGCCTTC.

This clone was seen once. J is TRBJ2-5 and V is TRBV9; 8 bases are shared with TRBD2. Trimming took 4 bases from V and 5 from J; bases not matched to a gene: 10. This CDR3 is 15 amino acids long. The germline CDR1 and CDR2 sequences are SGDLS and YYNGEE. As DNA, the CDR3 is TGTGCCAGCAGCCCCCGGGGGGGCCTGGGGGAGACCCAGTACTTC. Residues: CASSPRGGLGETQYF.

The chain is built from TRBV11-3 and TRBJ2-1; 14 bases match TRBD2. V was clipped by 3 bases and J by 4 bases; unmatched bases: 5. This CDR3 has 17 residues. Per the germline V gene, CDR1 is SGHNT and CDR2 is YENEEA. This chain's CDR3 is CASSLEGTSGSYNEQFF. DNA for the CDR3: TGTGCCAGCAGCTTGGAGGGGACTAGCGGGAGTTACAATGAGCAGTTCTTC.

V is TRBV24-1 and J is TRBJ2-5; 10 bases line up with TRBD2. Germline CDR1 reads KGHDR; CDR2 reads SFDVKD. Trimming cost V 5 bases and J 5 bases; bases outside gene matches: 10. This CDR3 contains 16 residues. CDR3 loop: CATSGSEAGGLETQYF. The CDR3, as DNA: TGTGCCACCAGTGGGTCAGAAGCGGGGGGGCTGGAGACCCAGTACTTC.

This chain links TRBV6-2 or TRBV6-3 with TRBJ1-2; D not resolved. Per the germline V gene, CDR1 is MNHEY and CDR2 is SVGEGT. CDR3 length equals 13 residues. V was trimmed by 2 bases and J by 6 bases, leaving 10 bases between them. The CDR3 nucleotides read TGTGCCAGCAGTTACGGCCTCTTCGATGGCTACACCTTC. Encoded protein: CASSYGLFDGYTF.

This chain links TRBV4-3 with TRBJ1-2; a weak D match, TRBD1 (6 bases). Germline V gene data show CDR1 as LGHNA and CDR2 as YSLEER. Trimming left V 1 base short and J 8 bases short, with 14 bases between. The length of the CDR3 is 14 residues. The CDR3 sequence is CASSQATGVGGYTF. CDR3 in DNA: TGCGCCAGCAGCCAAGCGACAGGCGTCGGAGGCTACACCTTC.

The V call is TRBV6-1, the J call TRBJ1-1, with a weak D call TRBD1 (5 bases). Between the trimmed V and J ends, which lost 2 bases and 6 bases, there was a span of 19 bases. Per the germline V gene, CDR1 is MNHNS and CDR2 is SASEGT. CDR3 length equals 16 residues. CDR3 sequence: CASSELVKGSRPEAFF. CDR3 nucleotides: TGTGCCAGCAGTGAACTGGTTAAGGGGTCGAGGCCTGAAGCTTTCTTT.

The V call is TRBV6-2 or TRBV6-3, the J call TRBJ1-5, with D uncertain. V was trimmed by 0 bases and J by 5 bases, leaving 8 bases between them. The length of the CDR3 is 14 residues. Germline V gene data show CDR1 as MNHEY and CDR2 as SVGEGT. The DNA for the CDR3 is TGTGCCAGCAGTTACTCCGAGGACTATCAGCCCCAGCATTTT. Translated: CASSYSEDYQPQHF.

V and J are TRBV5-1 and TRBJ2-3, with D tentatively TRBD2 (7 bases). Germline CDR1 is SGHRS and CDR2 is YFSETQ. V dropped 1 base and J dropped 0 bases, with 24 bases sitting between them. The CDR3 is 20 residues long. CDR3 amino acids: CASSLSPRSWGGRSTDTQYF. CDR3 nucleotides: TGCGCCAGCAGCTTGAGCCCCCGCTCTTGGGGGGGCCGGAGCACAGATACGCAGTATTTT. The full variable domain, with the rest looked up from reference TRBV5-1 and TRBJ2-3, is KAGVTQTPRYLIKTRGQQVTLSCSPISGHRSVSWYQQTPGQGLQFLFEYFSETQRNKGNFPGRFSGRQFSNSRSEMNVSTLELGDSALYLCASSLSPRSWGGRSTDTQYFGPGTRLTVL.